This TCR beta chain was identified in a study of memory CD4+ T cells and cytomegalovirus serostatus (dated by TCRdb to the late 2010s). At the level of the whole study: The 33 healthy Belgian adults in the cohort included 9 who were CMV seropositive and 24 who were CMV seronegative. To replicate a published TCR-based CMV serostatus classifier, the researchers sequenced the CD4+ memory TCRbeta repertoires of a Belgian cohort whose cytomegalovirus serostatus was known.

A FACSAria II was used to sort memory CD4+ T cells, defined as single viable CD3+CD4+CD8-CD45RO+ cells. CMV serostatus was determined with a Roche Elecsys assay detecting serum IgG against CMV pp150, pp28, p38 and p52. After thawing, total CD4+ T cells were enriched by positive selection with CD4 magnetic microbeads. The samples came from a different study that was designed specifically to examine the CD4+ T cell memory repertoire. Peripheral blood mononuclear cells were isolated and cryopreserved according to standard operating procedures, and serum was kept at -80 degrees C. CD3-PerCP (BW264/56), CD4-APC (RPA-T4), CD45RO-PE (UCHT1) and CD8-Pacific Orange (3B5) antibodies were used for staining, and non-viable cells were excluded with Sytox blue. Overall study results and their limits: Unlike the original study, which covered naive and memory CD4+ and CD8+ populations, the Belgian study sequenced only CD4+CD45RO+ memory cells. On the Belgian cohort, the classifier built on the original framework reached a median bootstrapped AUC of approximately 0.95, with a 95% CI of 0.76-1.00. For CMV serostatus prediction, a median bootstrapped AUC of 0.95 was reached with the original framework, and a median bootstrapped AUC of roughly 0.89 was reached with a US-trained random forest. Of roughly 170 previously reported CMV-associated TCRbeta sequences, some 67 appeared in the CD4+ memory repertoires, each in one to five individuals. The results were read as suggesting that the CMV-associated TCR signature is, for the most part, present in the CD4+ memory repertoire.

The CDR3 starts with the cysteine, ends with the phenylalanine, and has 15 residues. Only CDR3 DNA remains: 45 bases, in frame from the first base. In the germline V gene, CDR1 corresponds to MNHNS and CDR2 to SASEGT. From V the trimming removes 6 bases and from J it removes 2 bases, while the gene matches leave 9 bases of the junction unaccounted for. The Quick-DNA Microprep Kit was used to extract genomic DNA from the sorted cells. TCRbeta DNA was amplified with the immunoSEQ hsTCRbeta kit following the manufacturer's protocol. TCRbeta libraries were sequenced on an Illumina MiSeq instrument. Per the original workflow: After out-of-frame sequences were removed, under 2.5 million distinct TCRbeta sequences remained, averaging about 67,000 per individual. Each individual was scored according to the count of 164 previously reported CMV-associated TCRbeta sequences and the total productive distinct TCRbeta count. A beta-binomial model was reimplemented in Python, and scikit-learn random forests with default parameters were trained on US cohort data. Classifier performance on the Belgian cohort was summarized as median AUC with percentile confidence intervals calculated over 10,000 bootstrap iterations. Here the immuneACCESS table is served through TCRdb, limited to in-frame sequences with V and J called. Missing clones are a known gap in these copies; in checked studies unresolved V genes cover under half, and the rest lacks a known reason. The DNA was the basis for D and trimming; V, J and clone size are from that table. This sample is represented by tens of thousands of clones; around 82% of them were singletons. The ten largest make up 0.77% of the sample.

Turning to this clone: It lacks a known antigen. Base qualities are not recorded, but no much larger clone differs from it by a single base.

The receptor's source is an adult in good health and CMV-seronegative. Source material: memory CD4+ T cells from blood. The receptor chain draws on TRBV6-1 and TRBJ2-7; 8 of the junction bases match TRBD1. In nucleotides, the sequence is TGTGCCAGCAGCCCCTCCGGGACAGGAGCCTACGAGCAGTACTTC. Its translation is CASSPSGTGAYEQYF.